This TCR beta chain originates from a study of neurological immune-mediated disorders. The study's findings and limits: The most TCR clonal expansion was seen in HTLV-1-associated myelopathy, and the least was seen in multiple sclerosis, which fell below healthy controls.

From germline, CDR1 is KGHSH and CDR2 LQKENI. This CDR3 region has 14 residues. V was clipped by 4 bases and J by 2 bases, with 9 bases between them. This clonotype was found many times. What it binds is unknown. TCRdb ran MiXCR on the 5' RACE reads and lists one entry per CDR3 protein. Of tens of thousands of distinct CDR3 sequences in the sample, around 4% were seen once. The sequencing sample was made of CD4+ T cells from blood. This sequence joins TRBV18 and TRBJ2-4; D remains ambiguous. The clonotype was recovered from a middle-aged woman in good health. The CDR3 reads CASSLLETKNIQYF. DNA for the CDR3: TGTGCCAGCTCACTCCTGGAGACCAAAAACATTCAGTACTTC.